This T cell receptor beta chain stems from a study of T cell repertoires in cytomegalovirus infection. Study summary: CMV infection and matching HLA type were both indicated by public TCR beta signatures. Findings and caveats of the study: Cumulative frequency of public TCR beta families picked out carriers of CMV plus the relevant HLA. The response measured ex vivo was dominated by TCR beta clonotypes (HLA-C-restricted and CMV-specific).

Each CDR3 protein is one row after TCRdb ran MiXCR on the reads. The table has around 350,000 distinct CDR3 sequences, 15% to 20% seen once. The CDR3 contains 14 residues. V dropped 7 bases and J dropped 4 bases, with 19 bases sitting between them. CDR1 and CDR2 from the germline V gene are SQVTM and ANQGSEA. About this clonotype itself: Its target is unknown.

The sequenced sample was PBMCs. The V and J genes are TRBV29-1 and TRBJ1-1, with D possibly matching TRBD1 (5 bases). This TCR came from a human donor in good health (CMV status not recorded). Some clones in this sample may be carry-over from other donors' samples. CDR3 region: CSAGPPGGGTEAFF. CDR3 sequence (DNA): TGCAGCGCAGGCCCCCCGGGGGGAGGCACTGAAGCTTTCTTT.